Following are 15 T cell receptor beta chains from one sample sequenced in a study of T cell repertoires in cytomegalovirus infection. Each CDR3 protein gets one entry after TCRdb re-called the reads with MiXCR. The top ten clones hold roughly 12% of a sample with 650,000 to 900,000 distinct CDR3 sequences, about 30% of them seen once. No antigen has been assigned to these receptors. The sample here was cultured CD8+ T cells from PBMCs, taken from culture after CMV antigen stimulation. These TCRs come from a human donor in good health (CMV status not recorded). Some clones in this sample may be carry-over from other donors' samples.

The chain links TRBV7-3 to TRBJ1-2, with D unresolved. The germline CDR1 and CDR2 sequences are SGHTA and FQGTGA. The CDR3 runs to 14 residues. The V end lost 7 bases, the J end lost 3 bases, and 15 bases lay between the germline ends. The CDR3 DNA is TGTGCCAGCACCTCACCGGGAGAGGACTATGGCTACACCTTC. Protein: CASTSPGEDYGYTF.

This clonotype was counted ten times or more. This rearrangement joins TRBV4-3 to TRBJ2-7; D remains unclear. Germline V gene sequence: CDR1 LGHNA, CDR2 YSLEER. The CDR3 has 13 residues. Trimming took 8 bases from V and 4 from J, leaving 15 bases between them. For the CDR3, the DNA is TGCGCCAGCTTTCACCGCAACGGGTACGAGCAGTACGTC. It codes for CASFHRNGYEQYV.

This clonotype was detected ten times or more. V is TRBV7-2 and J is TRBJ2-1; 11 positions agree with TRBD2. This CDR3 contains 16 residues. Per germline, CDR1 SGHTA and CDR2 FQGNSA. With 5 bases clipped from V and 7 bases from J, the junction kept 10 bases outside the gene matches. The CDR3 here is CASSTDSGGAENEQFF. CDR3 DNA: TGTGCCAGCAGCACCGATAGCGGGGGGGCGGAGAATGAGCAGTTCTTC.

V usage is TRBV6-5 and J usage is TRBJ2-7, with D possibly being TRBD1 (6 bases). CDR1 and CDR2 (germline): MNHEY, SVGAGI. The CDR3 is 13 amino acids. V was trimmed by 6 bases and J by 13 bases, leaving 22 bases between them. CDR3 nucleotide sequence: TGTGCCAGCAGATTTAACAGGGAAGGCGCCTTATACTTC. Translating gives CASRFNREGALYF.

This clonotype counts as medium-sized. This sequence joins TRBV6-6 and TRBJ2-1, with a weak D call TRBD1 (5 bases). In germline, CDR1 is MNHNY, CDR2 SVGAGI (reference sequence). The CDR3 is made up of 14 amino acids. V was trimmed by 6 bases and J by 7 bases, leaving 16 bases between them. This CDR3 reads CASSYGQGLNEQFF. Written as DNA, the CDR3 is TGTGCCAGCAGCTACGGACAAGGGTTGAATGAGCAGTTCTTC.

The chain uses TRBV4-3 and TRBJ2-3; 9 bases are shared with TRBD1. V lost 4 bases, J lost 1 base, and 3 bases stayed unmatched. The germline V gene encodes CDR1 LGHNA and CDR2 YSLEER. This CDR3 spans 15 amino acids. CDR3 in DNA: TGCGCCAGCAGCCCATACAGGGGGCGCACAGATACGCAGTATTTT. Protein: CASSPYRGRTDTQYF.

The chain is built from TRBV7-6 and TRBJ2-7; weak D call: TRBD1 (7 bases). The CDR3 runs 14 residues. V dropped 5 bases and J dropped 2 bases, with 13 bases sitting between them. The V gene's germline CDR1 is SGHVS and CDR2 FNYEAQ. This chain's CDR3 is CASSPGDSAYEQYF. CDR3 coding DNA: TGTGCCAGCAGCCCGGGGGACAGCGCCTACGAGCAGTACTTC.

The V gene is TRBV5-6, the J gene TRBJ2-7; D is possibly TRBD1 (6 bases). V lost 5 bases, J lost 0 bases, and 9 bases lay in between. CDR3 size: 13 residues. Germline CDR1 is SGHDT and CDR2 is YYEEEE. The CDR3 loop reads CASRGTSSYEQYF. DNA for the CDR3: TGTGCCAGCAGGGGGACAAGCTCCTACGAGCAGTACTTC.

This clonotype was seen at least ten times. This chain uses TRBV11-2 with TRBJ2-7, with D perhaps TRBD1 or TRBD2 (5 bases each). V lost 5 bases, J lost 5 bases, and 19 bases lay in between. CDR3 length: 15 amino acids. Looked up from germline, CDR1 is SGHAT and CDR2 is FQNNGV. Here the CDR3 DNA reads TGTGCCAGCAGCCCTTGGGACCTTAAAAGCGACGAGCAGTACGTC. As protein: CASSPWDLKSDEQYV.

This clonotype was counted at least ten times. The chain combines TRBV7-2 with TRBJ1-2; D might be TRBD1 (6 bases). CDR1 and CDR2 from the germline V gene are SGHTA and FQGNSA. The V end lost 1 base, the J end lost 6 bases, and 12 bases lay between the germline ends. This CDR3 contains 14 residues. Here the CDR3 reads CASSLGGQGHGYTF. DNA of the CDR3: TGTGCCAGCAGCTTAGGAGGGCAGGGGCATGGCTACACCTTC.

J is TRBJ1-1 and V is TRBV13; D remains unclear. The V gene's germline CDR1 is PRHDT and CDR2 FYEKMQ (reference sequence). The CDR3 loop spans 14 amino acids. V shed 3 bases and J shed 0 bases, with 8 bases lying between them. CDR3 coding DNA: TGTGCCAGCAGCTTCTACAGCTTGAACACTGAAGCTTTCTTT. Protein product: CASSFYSLNTEAFF.

This clonotype was counted a few times. The genes are TRBV7-8 and TRBJ1-6; 8 positions match TRBD1. The CDR3 contains 15 residues. J gave up 5 bases and V 11 bases, and 11 bases lay outside the gene matches. Germline V CDR1 and CDR2: SGHVS, FQNEAQ. CDR3 residues: CASGGQGADNSPLHF. CDR3 in DNA: TGTGCCTCCGGAGGGCAGGGGGCCGATAATTCACCCCTCCACTTT.

This clonotype was counted between two and nine times. The V and J genes are TRBV6-5 and TRBJ2-5; 9 bases are shared with TRBD2. CDR1 MNHEY and CDR2 SVGAGI come from the germline V gene. V gave up 6 bases and J gave up 1 base; unmatched junction bases: 15. The length of the CDR3 is 18 residues. CDR3 amino acids: CASRTAGGTVPSQETQYF. The CDR3 region has the DNA TGTGCCAGCAGGACCGCGGGGGGGACAGTCCCCAGCCAAGAGACCCAGTACTTC.

This sequence joins TRBV27 and TRBJ1-5; possibly TRBD1 for D (6 bases). The V end lost 4 bases, the J end lost 7 bases, and 17 bases lay between the germline ends. There are 15 residues in the CDR3. Germline CDR1 reads MNHEY; CDR2 reads SMNVEV (reference sequence). CDR3 sequence reads: CASSSGRGAWQPQHF. Here the CDR3 DNA reads TGTGCCAGCAGTTCGGGCAGGGGTGCGTGGCAGCCCCAGCATTTT.

The chain couples TRBV12-3 or TRBV12-4 to TRBJ2-1; TRBD2 might be the D (6 bases). This CDR3 region has 14 residues. V was clipped by 2 bases and J by 1 base, with 6 bases between them. The CDR3 protein is CASSLLASYNEQFF. CDR3 nucleotide sequence: TGTGCCAGCAGTTTACTAGCGTCCTACAATGAGCAGTTCTTC.